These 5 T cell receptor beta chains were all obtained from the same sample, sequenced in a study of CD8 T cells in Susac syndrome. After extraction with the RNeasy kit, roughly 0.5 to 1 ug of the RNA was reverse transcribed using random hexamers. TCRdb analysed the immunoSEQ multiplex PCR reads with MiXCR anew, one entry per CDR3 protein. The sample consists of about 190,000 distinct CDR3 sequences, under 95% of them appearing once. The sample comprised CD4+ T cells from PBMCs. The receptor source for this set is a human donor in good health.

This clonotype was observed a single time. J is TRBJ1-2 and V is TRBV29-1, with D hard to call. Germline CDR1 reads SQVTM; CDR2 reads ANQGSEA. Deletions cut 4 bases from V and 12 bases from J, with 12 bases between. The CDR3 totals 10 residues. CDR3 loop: CSVGSPANTF. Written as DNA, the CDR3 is TGCAGCGTTGGGTCCCCAGCAAACACCTTC. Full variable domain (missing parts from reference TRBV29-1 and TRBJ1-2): SAVISQKPSRDICQRGTSLTIQCQVDSQVTMMFWYRQQPGQSLTLIATANQGSEATYESGFVIDKFPISRPNLTFSTLTVSNMSPEDSSIYLCSVGSPANTFGSGTRLTVV.

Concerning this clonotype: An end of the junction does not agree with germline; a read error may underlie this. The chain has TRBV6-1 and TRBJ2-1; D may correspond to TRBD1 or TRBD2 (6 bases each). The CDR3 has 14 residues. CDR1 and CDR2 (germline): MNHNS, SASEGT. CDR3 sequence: CASNLSGGGNGQFF. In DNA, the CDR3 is TGTGCCAGCAATTTATCCGGGGGCGGGAATGGGCAGTTCTTC.

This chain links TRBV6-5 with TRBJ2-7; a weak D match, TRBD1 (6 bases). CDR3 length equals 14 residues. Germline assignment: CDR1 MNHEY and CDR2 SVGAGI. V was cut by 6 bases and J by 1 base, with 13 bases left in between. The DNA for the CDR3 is TGTGCCAGCAGACAGTCCGGACAGTCCTACGAGCAGTACTTC. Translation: CASRQSGQSYEQYF.

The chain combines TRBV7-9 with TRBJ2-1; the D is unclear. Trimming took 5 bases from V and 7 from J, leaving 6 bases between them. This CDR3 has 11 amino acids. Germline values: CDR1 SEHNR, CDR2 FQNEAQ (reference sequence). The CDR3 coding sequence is TGTGCCAGCAGCCCCACGAATGAGCAGTTCTTC. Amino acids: CASSPTNEQFF.

The CDR3 sequence: CASSLPTGLAKNIQYF. The DNA of the CDR3 is TGCGCCAGCAGCTTACCGACAGGGCTAGCCAAAAACATTCAGTACTTC. V usage is TRBV4-1 and J usage is TRBJ2-4; 7 nucleotides line up with TRBD1. Germline lookup yields CDR1 MGHRA and CDR2 YSYEKL. V lost 5 bases and J lost 0; bases outside the gene matches: 7. The CDR3 is 16 amino acids.